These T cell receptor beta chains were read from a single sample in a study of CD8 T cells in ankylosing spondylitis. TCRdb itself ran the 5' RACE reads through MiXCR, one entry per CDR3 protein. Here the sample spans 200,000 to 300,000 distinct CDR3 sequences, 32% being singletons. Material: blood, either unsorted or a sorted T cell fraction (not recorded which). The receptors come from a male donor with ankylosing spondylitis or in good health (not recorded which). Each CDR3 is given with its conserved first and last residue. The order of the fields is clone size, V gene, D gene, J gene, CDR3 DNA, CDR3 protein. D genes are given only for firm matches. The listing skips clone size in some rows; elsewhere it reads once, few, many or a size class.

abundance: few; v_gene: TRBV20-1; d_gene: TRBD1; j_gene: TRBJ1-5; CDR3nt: TGCAGTGCCCTTCAGAGGTCAGGGGGCGATCAGCCCCAGCATTTT; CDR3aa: CSALQRSGGDQPQHF
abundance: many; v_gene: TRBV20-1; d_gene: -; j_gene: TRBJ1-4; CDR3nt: TGCAGTGCTAGGAAGCTCAAAGCAACTAATGAAAAACTGTTTTTT; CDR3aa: CSARKLKATNEKLFF
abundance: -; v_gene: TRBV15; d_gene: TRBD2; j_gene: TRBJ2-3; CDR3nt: TGTGCCACCGCCCTGGAGGGGGGGACTAGCCGGGATACGCAGTATTTT; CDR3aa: CATALEGGTSRDTQYF
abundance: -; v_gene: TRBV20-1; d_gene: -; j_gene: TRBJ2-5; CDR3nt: TGCAGTGTCTGGGGGGCGCTTCAAGAGACCCAGTACTTC; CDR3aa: CSVWGALQETQYF
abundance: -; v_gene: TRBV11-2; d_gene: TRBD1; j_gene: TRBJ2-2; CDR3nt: TGTGCCAGCAGCCCACGTACAGGGGGCGCCACCGGGGAGCTGTTTTTT; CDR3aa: CASSPRTGGATGELFF
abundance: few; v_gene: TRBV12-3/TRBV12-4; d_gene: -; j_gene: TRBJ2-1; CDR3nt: TGTGCCAGCAGTTTAGCGCCGGGGGATGAGCAGTTCTTC; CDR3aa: CASSLAPGDEQFF
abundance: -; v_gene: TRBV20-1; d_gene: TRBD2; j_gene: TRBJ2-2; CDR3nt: TGCAGTGCTAGTTGGTCTAGCGGGGTCACCGGGGAGCTGTTTTTT; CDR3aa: CSASWSSGVTGELFF
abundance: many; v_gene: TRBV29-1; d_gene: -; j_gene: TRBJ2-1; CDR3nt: TGCAGCGTTGGGCCCCACGAGGGCAATGAGCAGTTCTTC; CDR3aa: CSVGPHEGNEQFF
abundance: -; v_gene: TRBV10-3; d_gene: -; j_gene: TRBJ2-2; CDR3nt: TGTGCCATCAGTGCGTACGATCTGGAGACCGGGGAGCTGTTTTTT; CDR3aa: CAISAYDLETGELFF
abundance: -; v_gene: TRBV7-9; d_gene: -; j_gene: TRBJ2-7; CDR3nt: TGTGCCAGCAGCCAAAAGGTGGACGAGCAGTACTTC; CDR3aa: CASSQKVDEQYF
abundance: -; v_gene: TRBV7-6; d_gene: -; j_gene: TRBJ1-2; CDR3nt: TGTGCCTCAGGGCCAGGGGCGTCGGACTATGGCTACACCTTC; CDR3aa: CASGPGASDYGYTF
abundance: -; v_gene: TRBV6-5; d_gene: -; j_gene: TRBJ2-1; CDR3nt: TGTGCCAGCAGTTACTCCGGGCGGGGCTACAATGAGCAGTTCTTC; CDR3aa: CASSYSGRGYNEQFF
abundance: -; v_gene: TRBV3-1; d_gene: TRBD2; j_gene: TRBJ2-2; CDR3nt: TGTGCCAGCAGCCAAGTTGATTTAGCGGGGGCGAACACCGGGGAGCTGTTTTTT; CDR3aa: CASSQVDLAGANTGELFF
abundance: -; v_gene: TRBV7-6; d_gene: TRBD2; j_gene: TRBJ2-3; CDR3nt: TGTGCCAGCAGCTTATCTCGGTTAGCGGGACCCACAGATACGCAGTATTTT; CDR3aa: CASSLSRLAGPTDTQYF
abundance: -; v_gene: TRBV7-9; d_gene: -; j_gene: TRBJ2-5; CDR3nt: TGTGCCAGCAGCCCCCAGCGGGAGACCCAGTACTTC; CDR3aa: CASSPQRETQYF
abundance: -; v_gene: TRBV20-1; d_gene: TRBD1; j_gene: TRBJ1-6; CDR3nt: TGCAGTGCTAGGGGACAGGTCGAACCCCTCCACTTT; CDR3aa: CSARGQVEPLHF
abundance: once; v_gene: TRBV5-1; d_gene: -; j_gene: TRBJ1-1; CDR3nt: TGCGCCAGCAGCTTGGACAGGGCCACGAACACTGAAGCTTTCTTT; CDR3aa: CASSLDRATNTEAFF
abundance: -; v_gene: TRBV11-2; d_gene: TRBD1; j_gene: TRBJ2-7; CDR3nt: TGTGCCAGCAGCTTAGTTGCAGGGGGCGGTTACGAGCAGTACTTC; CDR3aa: CASSLVAGGGYEQYF
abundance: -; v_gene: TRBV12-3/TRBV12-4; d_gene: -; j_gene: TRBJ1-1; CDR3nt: TGTGCCAGCAGCTCCACAGGGTTCGCTTTCTTT; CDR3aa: CASSSTGFAFF
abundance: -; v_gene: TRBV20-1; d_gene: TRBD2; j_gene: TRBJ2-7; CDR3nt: TGCAGTGCCGCAGGGACTAACTACGAGCAGTACTTC; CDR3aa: CSAAGTNYEQYF
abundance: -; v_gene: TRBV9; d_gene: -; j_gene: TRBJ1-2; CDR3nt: TGTGCCAGCAGCGTAGGCGGGGGTGGCTACACCTTC; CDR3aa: CASSVGGGGYTF
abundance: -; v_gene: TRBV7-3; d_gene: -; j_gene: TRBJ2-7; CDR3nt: TGTGCCAGCAGCTTATACGGAGGAACCTACGAGCAGTACTTC; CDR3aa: CASSLYGGTYEQYF
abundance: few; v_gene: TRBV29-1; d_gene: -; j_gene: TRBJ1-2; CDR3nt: TGCAGCGTTGGGGGGTCCCAAGGCTACACCTTC; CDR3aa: CSVGGSQGYTF
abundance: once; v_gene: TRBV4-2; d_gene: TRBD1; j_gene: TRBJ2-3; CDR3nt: TGTGCCAGCAGCCAAGCCTTAGGACAGGGGAAAGATACGCAGTATTTT; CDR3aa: CASSQALGQGKDTQYF
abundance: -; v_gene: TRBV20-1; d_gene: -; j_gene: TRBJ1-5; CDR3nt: TGCAGTGCTAAGGAACACTACAATCAGCCCCAGCATTTT; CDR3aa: CSAKEHYNQPQHF
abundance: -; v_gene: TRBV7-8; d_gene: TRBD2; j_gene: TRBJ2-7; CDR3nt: TGTGCCAGCAGCCAACGGACTAGCGTTATCTACGAGCAGTACTTC; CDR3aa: CASSQRTSVIYEQYF
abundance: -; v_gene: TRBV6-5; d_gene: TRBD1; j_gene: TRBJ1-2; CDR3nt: TGTGCCAGCAGTTACGGGACAGGGGGCATCTATGGCTACACCTTC; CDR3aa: CASSYGTGGIYGYTF
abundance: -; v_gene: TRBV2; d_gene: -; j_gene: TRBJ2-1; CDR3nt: TGTGCCAGCAGGGAGAGGGGCTATGAGCAGTTCTTC; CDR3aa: CASRERGYEQFF
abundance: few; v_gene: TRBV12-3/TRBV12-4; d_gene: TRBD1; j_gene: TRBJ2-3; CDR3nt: TGTGCCAGCACCGAGACAGGGACAACAGATACGCAGTATTTT; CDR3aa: CASTETGTTDTQYF
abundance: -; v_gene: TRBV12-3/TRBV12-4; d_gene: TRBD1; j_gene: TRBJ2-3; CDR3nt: TGTGCCAGCAGTGACACAGGGGAGGATACGCAGTATTTT; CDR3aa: CASSDTGEDTQYF
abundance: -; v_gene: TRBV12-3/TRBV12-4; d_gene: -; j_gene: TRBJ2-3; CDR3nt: TGTGCCAGCAGTTTGCGGAAAGATACGCAGTATTTT; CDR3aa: CASSLRKDTQYF
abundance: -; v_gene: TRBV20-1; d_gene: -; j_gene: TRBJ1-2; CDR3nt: TGCAGTGCTAGAGATAGCGGGACGGGAGCTAACTATGGCTACACCTTC; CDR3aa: CSARDSGTGANYGYTF
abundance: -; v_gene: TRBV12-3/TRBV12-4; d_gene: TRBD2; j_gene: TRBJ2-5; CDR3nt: TGTGCCAGCAGTTTTAGCGGGGGGGCCGTGGAGACCCAGTACTTC; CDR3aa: CASSFSGGAVETQYF
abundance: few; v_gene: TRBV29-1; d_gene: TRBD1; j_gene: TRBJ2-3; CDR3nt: TGCAGCGTTGAACCTGACAGGGAGTACGCAGATACGCAGTATTTT; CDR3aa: CSVEPDREYADTQYF
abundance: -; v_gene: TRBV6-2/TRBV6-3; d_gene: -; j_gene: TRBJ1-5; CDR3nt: TGTGCCAGCAGTTACCTCAATAGGGGAAGTGGGGATCAGCCCCAGCATTTT; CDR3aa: CASSYLNRGSGDQPQHF
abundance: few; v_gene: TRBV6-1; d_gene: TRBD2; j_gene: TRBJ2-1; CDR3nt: TGTGCCAGCAGACGTACCCTAGCGGGGGACAGTGAGCAGTTCTTC; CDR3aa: CASRRTLAGDSEQFF
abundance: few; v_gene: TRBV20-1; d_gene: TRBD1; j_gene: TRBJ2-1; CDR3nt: TGCAGTGCTAGAGATGGGTCCAGGGGGCCCTACAATGAGCAGTTCTTC; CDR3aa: CSARDGSRGPYNEQFF
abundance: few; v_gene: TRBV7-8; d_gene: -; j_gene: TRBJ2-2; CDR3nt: TGTGCCAGCAGCTTATGGGGGACAACGACTACGAACACCGGGGAGCTGTTTTTT; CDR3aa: CASSLWGTTTTNTGELFF
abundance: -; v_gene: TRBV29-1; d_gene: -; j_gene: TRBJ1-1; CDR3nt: TGCAGCGTTGCCGGGGTTGCTGAAGCTTTCTTT; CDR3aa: CSVAGVAEAFF
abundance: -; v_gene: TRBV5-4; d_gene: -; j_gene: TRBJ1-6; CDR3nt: TGTGCCAGCAGCTTGGTGGGGGCTTCACCCCTCCACTTT; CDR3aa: CASSLVGASPLHF
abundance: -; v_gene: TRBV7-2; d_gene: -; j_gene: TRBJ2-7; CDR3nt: TGTGCCAGCAGCCTTCGGGGCTTGAAGAACGAGCAGTACTTC; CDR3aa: CASSLRGLKNEQYF
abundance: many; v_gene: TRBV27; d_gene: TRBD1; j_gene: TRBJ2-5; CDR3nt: TGTGCCACCGCGGGACAGGGTTTGGAGACCCAGTACTTC; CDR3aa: CATAGQGLETQYF
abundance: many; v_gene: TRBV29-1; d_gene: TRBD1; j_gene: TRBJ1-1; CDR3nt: TGCAGCGTAGCAGGGACAGATTTGAACACTGAAGCTTTCTTT; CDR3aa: CSVAGTDLNTEAFF
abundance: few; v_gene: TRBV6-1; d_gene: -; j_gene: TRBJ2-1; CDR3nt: TGTGCCAGCAAGGGGTTATCCTACAATGAGCAGTTCTTC; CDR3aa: CASKGLSYNEQFF
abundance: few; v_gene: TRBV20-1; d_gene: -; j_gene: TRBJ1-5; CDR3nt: TGCAGTGCTAGTTCTTCTGGCAGGGGAAATCAGCCCCAGCATTTT; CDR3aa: CSASSSGRGNQPQHF
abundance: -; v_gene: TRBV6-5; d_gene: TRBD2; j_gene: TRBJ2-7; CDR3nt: TGTGCCAGCAGTTACCCCGTGGCGGGGGGGAGGAACGAGCAGTACTTC; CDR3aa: CASSYPVAGGRNEQYF